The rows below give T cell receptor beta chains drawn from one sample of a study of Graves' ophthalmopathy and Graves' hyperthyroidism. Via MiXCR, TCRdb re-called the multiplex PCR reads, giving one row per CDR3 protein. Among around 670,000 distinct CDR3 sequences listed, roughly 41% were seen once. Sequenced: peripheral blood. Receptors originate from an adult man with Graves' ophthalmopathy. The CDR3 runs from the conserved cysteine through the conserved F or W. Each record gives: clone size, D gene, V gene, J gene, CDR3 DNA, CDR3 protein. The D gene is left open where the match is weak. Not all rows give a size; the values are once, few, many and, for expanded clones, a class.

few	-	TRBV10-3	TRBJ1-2	TGTGCCAGCAGTGACAGGTTGTGGAATAACTATGGCTACACCTTC	CASSDRLWNNYGYTF
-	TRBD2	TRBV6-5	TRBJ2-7	TGTGCCAGCAGTCCAGAAACTGGGACTAGCGGGACCTACGAGCAGTACTTC	CASSPETGTSGTYEQYF
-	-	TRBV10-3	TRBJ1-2	TGTGCCAGCAGAACAAGGACGGGGGGCTACACCTTC	CASRTRTGGYTF
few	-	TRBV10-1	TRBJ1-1	TGCGCCAGCAGTGATTCCGGCATTCGGGACGGAAAGCTAGGGACTGAAGCTTTCTTT	CASSDSGIRDGKLGTEAFF
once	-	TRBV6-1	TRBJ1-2	TGTGCCAGCAGTCTCCTCTGGGGGGGGCAGGGGGGCTACACCTTC	CASSLLWGGQGGYTF
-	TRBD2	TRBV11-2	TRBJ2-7	TGTGCCAGCAGCTTAATTGGAGCTAGCGGGTACGAGCAGTACTTC	CASSLIGASGYEQYF
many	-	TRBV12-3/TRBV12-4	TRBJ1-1	TGTGCCAGTAGAGGACAGAATGAAGCTTTCTTT	CASRGQNEAFF
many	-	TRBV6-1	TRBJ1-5	TGTGCCAGCGAACAGGGTAATCAGCCCCAGCATTTT	CASEQGNQPQHF
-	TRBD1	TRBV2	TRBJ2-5	TGTGCCAGCAGTGACACAGGGGTAGGGGAGACCCAGCACTTC	CASSDTGVGETQHF
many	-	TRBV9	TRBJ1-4	TGTGCCAGCAGCGTAGGCCGGGTCACTAATGAAAAACTGTTTTTT	CASSVGRVTNEKLFF
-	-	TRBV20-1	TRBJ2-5	TGCAGTGCTAGACCCCAGGGATCATTTGGGGAGACCCAGTACTTC	CSARPQGSFGETQYF
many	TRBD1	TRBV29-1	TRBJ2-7	TGCAGCGTGACAGGGTCCTCCTACGAGCAGTACTTC	CSVTGSSYEQYF
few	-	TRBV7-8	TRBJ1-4	TGTGCCAGCAGCGCCAAGGGGGGGGGAAAACTGTTTTTT	CASSAKGGGKLFF
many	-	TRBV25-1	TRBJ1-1	TGTGCCAGCAGTGAGCCTGGGGGCTCTGAAGCTTTCTTT	CASSEPGGSEAFF
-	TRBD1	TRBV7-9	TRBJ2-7	TGTGCCAGCAGCCACGGGACAGGGTCCTCCTACGAGCAGTACTTC	CASSHGTGSSYEQYF
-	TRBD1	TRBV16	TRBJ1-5	TGTGCCAGCAGCTGGGGACAGGGAGTGAGCAATCAGCCCCAGCATTTT	CASSWGQGVSNQPQHF
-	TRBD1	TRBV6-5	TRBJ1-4	TGTGCCAGCAGGTCGTCGGGACAGCCTAATGAAAAACTGTTTTTT	CASRSSGQPNEKLFF
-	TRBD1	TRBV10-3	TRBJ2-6	TGTGCCAGCAAATCGACAGGGACTGGGGCCAACGTCCTGACTTTC	CASKSTGTGANVLTF
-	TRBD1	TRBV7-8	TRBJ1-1	TGCGCCAGCAGCCTCGGAACAGGGGTGGACACTGAAGCTCTCTTT	CASSLGTGVDTEALF
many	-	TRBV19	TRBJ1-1	TGTGCCAGTCGGGAGGGGCTCACTGAAGCTTTCTTT	CASREGLTEAFF
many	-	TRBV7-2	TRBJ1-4	TGTGCCAGCAGCTTAGAATGGCGAGTCGAACTGTTTTTT	CASSLEWRVELFF
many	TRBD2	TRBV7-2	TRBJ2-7	TGTGCCAGCAGCGCGGAGCGGGTGGGAGGGGACTACGAGCAGTACTTC	CASSAERVGGDYEQYF
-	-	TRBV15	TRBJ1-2	TGTGCCACCAGCAGTGCTAAACACGGGGACTATGGCTACACCTTC	CATSSAKHGDYGYTF
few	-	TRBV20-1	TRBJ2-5	TGCAGTGCTAGTTTGGGGGAAGAGACCCAGTACTTC	CSASLGEETQYF
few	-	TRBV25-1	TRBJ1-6	TGTGCCAGCAGTCGGCGACAGGACAATTCACCCCTCCACTTT	CASSRRQDNSPLHF
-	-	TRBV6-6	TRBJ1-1	TGTGCCAGCAGTCTACCAGGACGGCCGAACACTGAAGCTTTCTTT	CASSLPGRPNTEAFF
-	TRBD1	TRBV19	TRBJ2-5	TGTGCCAGTAGTCGTACGGGACAGCTCGAAGAGACCCAGTACTTC	CASSRTGQLEETQYF
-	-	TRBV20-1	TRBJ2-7	TGCAGTGCCAGGGACAAGGGATTCTACGAGCAGTACTTC	CSARDKGFYEQYF
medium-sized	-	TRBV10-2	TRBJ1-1	TGCGCCAGCAGTGACAGAGAAAACACTGAAGCTTTCTTT	CASSDRENTEAFF
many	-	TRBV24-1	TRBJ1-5	TGTGCCAGCAGTTTATTCGGGGGTGGAAATCAGCCCCAGCATTTT	CASSLFGGGNQPQHF
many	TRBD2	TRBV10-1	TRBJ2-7	TGCGCCAGCAGTGAGTCGTCTCCTAGCGGGATGGGCGAGCAGTACTTC	CASSESSPSGMGEQYF
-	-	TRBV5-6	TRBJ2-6	TGTGCCAGCAGCAGGGCCTTAAGAGGGGCCAACGTCCTGACTTTC	CASSRALRGANVLTF
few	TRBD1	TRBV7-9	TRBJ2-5	TGTGCCAGCAGCTCCGGGACAGGGGGCTTACCCCGAAAGGAGACCCAGTACTTC	CASSSGTGGLPRKETQYF
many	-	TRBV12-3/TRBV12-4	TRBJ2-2	TGTGCCAGCAGTTTGGTGCGTGGCGGGGAGCTGTTTTTT	CASSLVRGGELFF
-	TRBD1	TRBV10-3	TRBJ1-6	TGTGCCAGCAGTTACTCGTGGACAGGGTCACTCCTCCACTTT	CASSYSWTGSLLHF
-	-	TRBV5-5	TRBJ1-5	TGCGCCAGCAGCCAAGAGTCGGGGGATAGGAGGGGGCAGCCCCAGCATTTT	CASSQESGDRRGQPQHF
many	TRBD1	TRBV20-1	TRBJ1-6	TGCAGTACCGGGACAGGAGGTTCACCCCTCCACTTT	CSTGTGGSPLHF
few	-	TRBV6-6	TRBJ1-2	TGTGCCAGCAGCCAACAGGAGCGTAACTATGGCTACACCTTC	CASSQQERNYGYTF
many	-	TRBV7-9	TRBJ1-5	TGTGCCAGCAGCTCGAACACTCAGCCCCAGCATTTT	CASSSNTQPQHF
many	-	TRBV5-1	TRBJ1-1	TGCGCCAGCAGCTTACGACCGGGACCGATGAACACTGAAGCTTTCTTT	CASSLRPGPMNTEAFF
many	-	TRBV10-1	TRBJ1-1	TGCGCCAGCAGTGAGAGCGGGGGGGACACTGAAGCTTTCTTT	CASSESGGDTEAFF
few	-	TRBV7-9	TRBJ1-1	TGTGCCAGCAGCCAATATGAGAGGAACACTGAAGCTTTCTTT	CASSQYERNTEAFF
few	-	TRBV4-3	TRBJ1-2	TGCGCCAGCAGCCAAGCTGTCAGAACTAACTATGGCTACACCTTC	CASSQAVRTNYGYTF
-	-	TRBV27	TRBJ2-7	TGTGCCAGCTATGCGTCCTACGAGCAGTACTTC	CASYASYEQYF
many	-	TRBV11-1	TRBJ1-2	TGTGCCAGCAGCTCCGGGGGATTCTATGGCTACACCTTC	CASSSGGFYGYTF
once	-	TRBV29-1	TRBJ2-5	TGCAGCGTCGCAGCCGGGGTACAAGAGGCCCAGTACTTC	CSVAAGVQEAQYF
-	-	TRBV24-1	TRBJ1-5	TGTGCCACCAGTGTGGGTAGCGGGAGAGGCGATGAGCATTTT	CATSVGSGRGDEHF
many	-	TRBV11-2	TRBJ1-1	TGTGCCAGCAGCTACGGAGGGGGAAACACTGAAGCTTTCTTT	CASSYGGGNTEAFF
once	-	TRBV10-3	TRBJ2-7	TGTGCCAGCAGTTACTCTTCTAGGAGCTCCTACGAGCAGTACTTC	CASSYSSRSSYEQYF
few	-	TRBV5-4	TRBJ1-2	TGTGCCAGCAGCTTGGCGACAGATAGGGGCTATGGCTACACCTTC	CASSLATDRGYGYTF
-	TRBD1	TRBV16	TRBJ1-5	TGTGCCAGCAGCCAATCATCAGTATCAGGGGGCGGTCAGCCCCAGCATTTT	CASSQSSVSGGGQPQHF
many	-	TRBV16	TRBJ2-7	TGTGCCAGCAGCCAATCGGGTAGGGGTTATCGTGAGCAGTACTTC	CASSQSGRGYREQYF
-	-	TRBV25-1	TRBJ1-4	TGTGCCAGCAGTTTCGTGGGACATCAGAATGAAAAACTGTTTTTT	CASSFVGHQNEKLFF
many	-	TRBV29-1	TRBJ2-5	TGCAGCGTTGAGCGGGGGCGCGGGGAGACCCAGTACTTC	CSVERGRGETQYF
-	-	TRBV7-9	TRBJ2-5	TGTGCCAGCAGCTTAATACCGGACAGCCAAGAGACCCAGTACTTC	CASSLIPDSQETQYF
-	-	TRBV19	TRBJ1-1	TGTGCCAGTAGTACGGACATGCTGGGGAGGTTAAACACTGAAGCTTTCTTT	CASSTDMLGRLNTEAFF
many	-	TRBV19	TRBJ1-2	TGTGCCAGTAGTCCCACCCCGGGAAGGAGCTACACCTTC	CASSPTPGRSYTF
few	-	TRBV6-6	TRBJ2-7	TGTGCCAGCATGACAACGACCTACGAGCAGTACTTC	CASMTTTYEQYF
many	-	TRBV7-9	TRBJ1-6	TGTGCCAGCAGCGACACTGCGGCTGATAATTCACCCCTCCACTTT	CASSDTAADNSPLHF